This entry is about one T cell receptor (beta chain). The record originates from a study of blood T cell repertoires in COVID-19. Study-wide background: Acute and convalescent COVID-19 samples came from the United States, Italy and Spain. Sources were T cells, B-cell-depleted T cells, or PBMCs; the material itself was cDNA or gDNA.

In the original workflow: For nucleated cells, counts were estimated from reference gene primer amplification. The method was immunoSEQ multiplex PCR; TCRdb's version includes in-frame clones alone and lacks a portion of them. D and trimming come from the DNA, and the V and J calls and clone size come from that table. The sample has around 160,000 clones; around 90% are singletons. The CDR3 runs to 15 residues. Germline-derived CDR1 and CDR2 are SGHKS and YYEKEE (reference sequence). The germline V and J ends were trimmed by 4 bases and 3 bases, with 14 bases remaining between them. Sequencing was done on a sample of peripheral blood. The J gene is TRBJ2-4, the V gene TRBV5-5; D possibly corresponds to TRBD2 (6 bases). This receptor was taken from a man in his 60s with active or convalescent COVID-19. For the CDR3, the DNA is TGTGCCAGCAGCGCCCCCGGAGGGTTCAAAAACATTCAGTACTTC. It specifies CASSAPGGFKNIQYF.